The clone carrying this TCR beta chain has only a few counts. As yet, its antigen is unknown. The sample comes from a study of identical twins. Overall study results and limits: There were fewer insertions in abundant cord blood beta clonotypes, but memory repertoires showed no such pattern. Out-of-frame alpha sequences common to twins were enriched for low generation probability.

There were only healthy Caucasians among the donors. A universal primer site was incorporated via template switching, and the cDNA contained unique molecular identifiers. TCRdb itself ran the 5' RACE reads through MiXCR, one entry per CDR3 protein. The sample yields approximately 500,000 distinct CDR3 sequences, about 15% seen once. These records were also assigned to another study, of yellow fever vaccine responses in identical twins.

Source material: CD4+ T cells sorted from blood. The TCR originated in a woman aged 18-29 years in good health.

The CDR3, as DNA: TGTGCCAGCAGCTACCGGACAGGGAACACCGGGGAGCTGTTTTTT. Amino acids: CASSYRTGNTGELFF. The chain has TRBV11-2 and TRBJ2-2; TRBD1 aligns across 7 bases. The CDR3 covers 15 residues. CDR1 and CDR2 from the germline V gene are SGHAT and FQNNGV. The V and J ends lost 4 bases and 1 base, in that order; junction bases with no gene match: 3.